This T cell receptor (beta chain) emerged from a study of blood T cell repertoires in COVID-19. At the level of the study: There were acute and convalescent COVID-19 samples, and they came from the United States, Italy and Spain. T cells, B-cell-depleted T cells, or PBMCs supplied cDNA or gDNA.

Concerning this clone: At the DNA level, this CDR3 is encoded by other sequences in the same sample as well.

The V end was cut by 3 bases, the J end by 5 bases, with 5 bases between. The CDR3 totals 12 residues. Per germline, CDR1 LNHDA and CDR2 SQIVND (reference sequence). Followed over time, Seattle patients had been enrolled while infection was active. TCRdb keeps only in-frame clones here, not all; method: immunoSEQ multiplex PCR. The data hold some 310,000 clones, with around 87% observed a single time. Sequenced sample: peripheral blood. The chain has TRBV19 and TRBJ2-1; D is undetermined. The TCR comes from a woman between 35 and 50 years old with COVID-19, enrolled during active disease. The CDR3 reads CASSIRDNEQFF. Here the CDR3 DNA reads TGTGCCAGTAGTATCCGGGACAATGAGCAGTTCTTC.